This paragraph reports one T cell receptor beta chain. What it binds is not known. These data belong to a study of T-cell memory formation after mild COVID-19. At the level of the study: TCR clustering was largely donor specific. The study's findings and limits: Unconfirmed was the SARS-CoV-2 specificity of second-wave clones that peaked on day 37. Day 15 to 85 contractors were CD4/CD8 balanced; later expanders leaned CD4+.

Barcoded TCR alpha and TCR beta cDNA libraries with UMIs came from 5'RACE using constant-segment primers. TCRdb itself ran the 5' RACE reads through MiXCR, one entry per CDR3 protein. The sample has about 200,000 distinct CDR3 sequences, just over 9.5% seen once. The sample taken for sequencing was PBMCs or a T cell subset sorted from them (not recorded which). The receptor was isolated from a man aged 18 to 29 who had mild COVID-19 (a few samples of this study predate the infection). Cell type and time point are not known.

In nucleotides, the CDR3 is TGTGCCAGCTCACCATCAGAAGGGGTGAACACTGAAGCTTTCTTT. Its protein is CASSPSEGVNTEAFF. The chain uses TRBV18 and TRBJ1-1, with a weak D call TRBD1 (5 bases). The CDR3 extends over 15 amino acids. Germline V lookup: CDR1 KGHSH, CDR2 LQKENI. V lost 2 bases, J lost 0 bases, and 10 bases lay in between.